A selection of T cell receptor beta chains follows, all from one sample in a study of shared clonotypes between healthy human individuals. Generated by immunoSEQ multiplex PCR, the TCRdb table keeps only in-frame clones and is missing some. The sample shows about 690,000 clones, about 90% of them seen only once. The sequencing sample was made of memory CD8+ T cells from PBMCs. The source is a man between 18 and 35 years old in good health. Some clones in this sample may be carry-over from other donors' samples. Each CDR3 is given without its conserved first and last residue. Each record gives: J gene, V gene, D gene, CDR3 protein. The D gene is left open where the match is weak.

TRBJ1-4	TRBV27	NA	ASSLQGTTATNEKLF
TRBJ2-3	TRBV13	NA	ASSSGGTDTQY
TRBJ2-5	TRBV19	TRBD1	ASSIRGQYQETQY
TRBJ2-2	TRBV10-1	NA	ASSGDTGELF
TRBJ1-1	TRBV7-9	NA	ASSLEGGTEAF
TRBJ2-5	TRBV7-3	NA	ASSLHPAYQETQY
TRBJ2-1	TRBV7-9	TRBD1	ASSLGQGNEQF
TRBJ2-4	TRBV10-1	TRBD2	ASSDWGGRTDIQY
TRBJ1-1	TRBV6-1	TRBD1	ASSTLDRENTEAF
TRBJ2-7	TRBV7-3	TRBD1	ASSLIGGQGIPYEQY
TRBJ2-7	TRBV7-9	NA	ASSFGGSYEQY
TRBJ2-7	TRBV7-2	NA	ASSFQTEPVVTFSYEQY
TRBJ2-3	TRBV5-6	TRBD2	ASTVAGGSDTQY
TRBJ1-1	TRBV27	NA	ASSPTRTATKGEAF
TRBJ2-1	TRBV28	NA	ASSRRVGPSSSYNEQF
TRBJ1-5	TRBV19	TRBD1	ASSIRDRNQPQH
TRBJ1-1	TRBV6-6	TRBD1	ASSYSKEGANTEAF
TRBJ2-7	TRBV9	NA	ASSPPTGSASYEQY
TRBJ1-3	TRBV9	NA	ASSVGRGNTIY
TRBJ1-2	TRBV14	TRBD1	ASSRLGTVYGYT
TRBJ2-1	TRBV11-3	TRBD2	ASSFGTSDSNEQF
TRBJ2-6	TRBV29-1	TRBD2	SVAGTSGGARSGANVLT
TRBJ2-7	TRBV4-1	TRBD2	ASSPPGGSAREQY
TRBJ1-1	TRBV29-1	NA	SVYEDTEAF
TRBJ1-1	TRBV27	TRBD1	ASYYRGNARNTEAF